The clone carrying this T cell receptor beta chain was recorded a few times. Its specificity is not known. This specimen belongs to a study of T-cell reconstitution after alpha-beta-depleted transplantation in children. Using unique molecular identifiers, the investigators prepared the TCRbeta library. TCRdb passed the PCR reads through MiXCR, listing each CDR3 protein once. The repertoire holds hundreds of thousands of distinct CDR3 sequences, with about 16% as singletons. Findings of the study overall: Counts and diversity of T cells one year after transplant came mostly from newly produced T cells.

The V end was cut by 0 bases, the J end by 1 base, with 17 bases between. This CDR3 spans 18 amino acids. In germline, CDR1 is MNHEY, CDR2 SVGEGT. This chain connects TRBV6-2 or TRBV6-3 to TRBJ2-3; D might be TRBD1 or TRBD2, each matching 6 bases. This clonotype was obtained from a male patient under 10 years old who had a stem cell transplant for acute lymphoblastic leukemia, so the T cells may come from the graft donor. The sequences come from PBMCs, mostly from graft donor cells, collected 360 days after TCRalphabeta/CD19-depleted stem cell transplant. The CDR3 loop reads CASSYSLGGPGGTDTQYF. The DNA of the CDR3 is TGTGCCAGCAGTTACTCTTTAGGGGGGCCCGGAGGCACAGATACGCAGTATTTT.